These 24 T cell receptor beta chains share one sample of origin, sequenced in a study of cytomegalovirus exposure and HLA in healthy donors. Both 60 Vbeta primers and 13 Jbeta primers went into the PCR. Profiled with immunoSEQ multiplex PCR; TCRdb holds only in-frame clones, not every one. The sample lists 100,000 to 150,000 clones, over 70% seen once, with 3.5% to 4.5% in the top ten. Sequencing was done on a sample of PBMCs. These receptors came from a man between 18 and 29 years old in good health and CMV-seropositive.

The gene calls are TRBV2 and TRBJ2-5, with TRBD1 matching 9 bases. Germline CDR1 reads SNHLY; CDR2 reads FYNNEI. The V gene end was trimmed by 3 bases and the J gene end by 5 bases; junction bases not matched to a gene: 4. The length of the CDR3 is 14 residues. As DNA, the CDR3 is TGTGCCAGCAGTGAGGGGACAGGGTTGGAGACCCAGTACTTC. This encodes CASSEGTGLETQYF.

CDR3 sequence reads: CASSLGQVGNTIYF. The DNA of the CDR3 is TGTGCCAGCAGCTTAGGGCAGGTTGGAAACACCATATATTTT. V and J are TRBV13 and TRBJ1-3; no reliable D call. CDR3 size: 14 residues. V dropped 0 bases and J dropped 3 bases, with 6 bases sitting between them. Germline V gives CDR1 PRHDT, CDR2 FYEKMQ (reference sequence).

The CDR3 DNA sequence: TGCGCCAGCACAGCTATACAGGGGAGTGTGAATGGCTACACCTTC. Its protein product is CASTAIQGSVNGYTF. The V gene is TRBV5-1, the J gene TRBJ1-2, with TRBD1 identical over 7 bases. The V gene end was trimmed by 6 bases and the J gene end by 6 bases; junction bases not matched to a gene: 14. Germline V lookup: CDR1 SGHRS, CDR2 YFSETQ. This CDR3 has 15 residues.

As for this clone: Relative to the germline gene, one junction end is altered; a read error may explain this. The gene calls are TRBV19 and TRBJ2-5, with TRBD1 matching over 7 bases. This CDR3 contains 13 residues. Germline values: CDR1 LNHDA, CDR2 SQIVND (reference sequence). DNA for the CDR3: TGTGCCGGTAGCCTGGGGACAGAAGAGACCCAGTACTTC. As protein: CAGSLGTEETQYF.

The V call is TRBV6-5, the J call TRBJ1-1; D possibly corresponds to TRBD1 (6 bases). Germline-derived CDR1 and CDR2 are MNHEY and SVGAGI. Deletions cut 9 bases from V and 1 base from J, with 12 bases between. The CDR3 is 13 amino acids. CDR3 residues: CASYRDGNTEAFF. DNA for the CDR3: TGTGCCAGTTACAGGGACGGGAACACTGAAGCTTTCTTT.

The rearrangement links TRBV7-2 to TRBJ1-1; D gene uncertain. The CDR3 extends over 14 amino acids. Between the trimmed V and J ends, which lost 5 bases and 0 bases, there was a span of 10 bases. The germline V gene has CDR1 SGHTA and CDR2 FQGNSA. The CDR3 bases are TGTGCCAGCAGCCGAGGGTACATGAACACTGAAGCTTTCTTT. As protein: CASSRGYMNTEAFF.

This chain joins TRBV6-1 and TRBJ2-5, with D perhaps TRBD1 (6 bases). Germline lookup yields CDR1 MNHNS and CDR2 SASEGT. The ends were cut back, 2 bases at V and 2 bases at J, with 12 bases in the middle. The CDR3 has 15 amino acids. The CDR3 spells CASSELSGAQETQYF. For the CDR3, the DNA is TGTGCCAGCAGTGAATTATCAGGGGCGCAAGAGACCCAGTACTTC.

The chain combines TRBV5-4 with TRBJ1-4; D is ambiguous. CDR3 length: 15 amino acids. Trimming took 0 bases from V and 5 from J, leaving 11 bases between them. The V gene's germline CDR1 is SGHNT and CDR2 YYREEE (reference sequence). CDR3 residues: CASSLDPHPNEKLFF. The CDR3 bases are TGTGCCAGCAGCTTGGATCCCCATCCAAATGAAAAACTGTTTTTT.

In DNA form, the CDR3 reads TGTGCCAGCAGCTTAGTCGTTTTGGGTTTGCTTGCGGGCTCCGGGAAAAACACCATATATTTT. Amino acid sequence: CASSLVVLGLLAGSGKNTIYF. The chain employs TRBV7-6 and TRBJ1-3; D remains ambiguous. V lost 1 base and J lost 6, with 31 bases in between. CDR3 length equals 21 residues. Germline CDR1 is SGHVS and CDR2 is FNYEAQ.

J is TRBJ2-7 and V is TRBV6-5; 7 bases match TRBD1. Germline lookup yields CDR1 MNHEY and CDR2 SVGAGI. The CDR3 loop spans 15 amino acids. The J segment lost 2 bases and the V segment lost 4 bases, leaving 8 bases of the junction unmatched. The chain's CDR3 is CASSSETGTPYEQYF. As DNA, the CDR3 is TGTGCCAGCAGTTCTGAGACAGGGACGCCCTACGAGCAGTACTTC.

The V call is TRBV6-5, the J call TRBJ1-6; possibly TRBD1 for D (5 bases). Trimming left V 6 bases short and J 7 bases short, with 16 bases between. The germline V gene has CDR1 MNHEY and CDR2 SVGAGI. The CDR3 sequence is 15 residues long. The CDR3 loop is CASRAFAGGNSPLHF. The CDR3 region has the DNA TGTGCCAGCAGAGCCTTCGCGGGGGGAAATTCACCCCTCCACTTT.

This clone was found once. This chain uses TRBV7-9 with TRBJ2-5, with D possibly being TRBD2 (7 bases). The CDR3 totals 16 residues. V was trimmed by 5 bases and J by 2 bases, leaving 18 bases between them. Germline CDR1 reads SEHNR; CDR2 reads FQNEAQ (reference sequence). CDR3 amino acids: CASSRPPRGAQETQYF. CDR3 coding DNA: TGTGCCAGCAGCCGACCCCCCCGGGGGGCACAAGAGACCCAGTACTTC.

The rearrangement joins TRBV11-2 to TRBJ2-2; D uncertain. CDR3 length equals 17 residues. Looked up from germline, CDR1 is SGHAT and CDR2 is FQNNGV. The V and J ends lost 0 bases and 4 bases respectively, with 15 bases between them. The chain's CDR3 is CASSLDLVDLRTGELFF. DNA of the CDR3: TGTGCCAGCAGCTTAGATTTGGTAGATTTACGCACCGGGGAGCTGTTTTTT.

J is TRBJ2-7 and V is TRBV5-4; no clear D gene. Germline values: CDR1 SGHNT, CDR2 YYREEE (reference sequence). Trimming removed 3 bases from V and 5 bases from J, with 18 bases in between. The CDR3 has 15 residues. The CDR3 bases are TGTGCCAGCAGCTCAAGGCTCAGCCACGAGGACGAGCAGTACTTC. This translates into CASSSRLSHEDEQYF.

The V gene is TRBV5-8, the J gene TRBJ2-2; D gene uncertain. Deletions cut 1 base from V and 1 base from J, with 14 bases between. CDR3 size: 17 residues. Germline CDR1 reads SGHTS; CDR2 reads YDEGEE. CDR3 region: CASSLIAETGNTGELFF. The CDR3 DNA follows: TGTGCCAGCAGCTTGATTGCTGAGACGGGGAACACCGGGGAGCTGTTTTTT.

The J gene is TRBJ2-5, the V gene TRBV5-6; 7 positions agree with TRBD2. Germline CDR1 SGHDT, CDR2 YYEEEE. The trim removed 0 bases at V and 5 bases at J, leaving 10 bases unmatched. The CDR3 extends over 16 amino acids. As DNA, the CDR3 is TGTGCCAGCAGCTTGGTGAGCGGGACCCCCGGGGAGACCCAGTACTTC. Its protein product is CASSLVSGTPGETQYF.

The V gene is TRBV9, the J gene TRBJ1-1; D is ambiguous. The CDR3 sequence is 16 residues long. CDR1 and CDR2 from the germline V gene are SGDLS and YYNGEE. V lost 0 bases and J 5 bases, leaving 17 bases between the germline ends. CDR3 nucleotides: TGTGCCAGCAGCGTAGGTGGAGGGCTCGATCGTACTGAAGCTTTCTTT. Encoded protein: CASSVGGGLDRTEAFF.

This chain connects TRBV11-2 to TRBJ2-7, with TRBD1 identical over 9 bases. This CDR3 is 15 amino acids long. Trimming removed 5 bases from V and 0 bases from J; junction bases left unmatched: 5. Germline CDR1 SGHAT, CDR2 FQNNGV. In nucleotides, the CDR3 is TGTGCCAGCAGCGTCCCACAGGGGGCCTCCTACGAGCAGTACTTC. Protein product: CASSVPQGASYEQYF.

J is TRBJ2-4 and V is TRBV2; possible D gene TRBD2, 6 bases. The CDR3 consists of 18 residues. CDR1 SNHLY and CDR2 FYNNEI come from the germline V gene. The V and J ends lost 2 bases and 0 bases respectively, with 17 bases between them. The CDR3 is CASSESGGVGIAKNIQYF. DNA for the CDR3: TGTGCCAGCAGTGAAAGTGGAGGGGTAGGGATAGCCAAAAACATTCAGTACTTC. Using reference TRBV2 and TRBJ2-4 for the parts outside the CDR3, the full variable domain is EPEVTQTPSHQVTQMGQEVILRCVPISNHLYFYWYRQILGQKVEFLVSFYNNEISEKSEIFDDQFSVERPDGSNFTLKIRSTKLEDSAMYFCASSESGGVGIAKNIQYFGAGTRLSVL.

The genes are TRBV5-1 and TRBJ2-7; 13 bases line up with TRBD2. The length of the CDR3 is 15 residues. The germline V gene has CDR1 SGHRS and CDR2 YFSETQ. Germline trimming cut 4 bases from V and 6 bases from J; bases unmatched to any gene: 7. The chain's CDR3 is CASSGTSGGAGEQYF. CDR3 DNA sequence: TGCGCCAGCAGCGGAACTAGCGGGGGGGCGGGCGAGCAGTACTTC.

The chain is built from TRBV25-1 and TRBJ2-1; D might be TRBD2 (5 bases). This CDR3 is built from 12 residues. Germline CDR1 and CDR2: MGHDK and SYGVNS. V was trimmed by 1 base and J by 12 bases, leaving 10 bases between them. The CDR3 bases are TGTGCCAGCAGTGAATCGCGGGCCAGGCAGTTCTTC. It encodes CASSESRARQFF.

The chain uses TRBV5-5 and TRBJ1-5; no clear D gene. The CDR3 loop spans 15 amino acids. The V and J ends lost 4 bases and 2 bases respectively, with 13 bases between them. Per the germline V gene, CDR1 is SGHKS and CDR2 is YYEKEE (reference sequence). The CDR3 DNA is TGTGCCAGCAGCCCGCGGGTAGCCGGCAATCAGCCCCAGCATTTT. Its translation: CASSPRVAGNQPQHF. Together with reference TRBV5-5 and TRBJ1-5, the CDR3 gives the full variable domain: DAGVTQSPTHLIKTRGQQVTLRCSPISGHKSVSWYQQVLGQGPQFIFQYYEKEERGRGNFPDRFSARQFPNYSSELNVNALLLGDSALYLCASSPRVAGNQPQHFGDGTRLSIL.

The J gene is TRBJ2-1, the V gene TRBV30; 8 nucleotides align to TRBD2. The V segment lost 3 bases and the J segment 0 bases; nucleotides outside the gene matches: 10. The germline V gene encodes CDR1 GTSNPN and CDR2 SVGIG (reference sequence). This CDR3 spans 17 amino acids. The CDR3 here is CAWRVAGTLSSYNEQFF. In nucleotides, the CDR3 is TGTGCCTGGAGGGTAGCGGGGACCTTAAGCTCCTACAATGAGCAGTTCTTC.

This chain joins TRBV13 and TRBJ2-2, with a possible D match to TRBD1 (6 bases). The V gene lost 5 bases and the J gene lost 7 bases, with 14 bases spanning the gap. The CDR3 has 14 amino acids. Germline V gene sequence: CDR1 PRHDT, CDR2 FYEKMQ (reference sequence). CDR3 in DNA: TGTGCCAGCAGCACCGGACAGCAATACGGGGAGCTGTTTTTT. Encoded protein: CASSTGQQYGELFF.